This T cell receptor beta chain is drawn from a study of metastatic and nonmetastatic thyroid tumors. J was trimmed by 5 bases and V by 5 bases; bases with no gene match: 12. The CDR3 length is 17 residues. Germline V gives CDR1 SGDLS, CDR2 YYNGEE. This clone was picked up many times. Every patient underwent thyroid surgery untreated. TCRdb re-called the PCR reads with MiXCR. The sample has tens of thousands of clones, about 4% seen once. This receptor was taken from a female donor with papillary thyroid cancer or a benign thyroid nodule (not recorded which). Some clones in this sample may be carry-over from other donors' samples. Material: blood. The chain uses TRBV9 and TRBJ2-5, with TRBD2 matching over 13 bases. The CDR3 DNA follows: TGTGCCAGCAGTAGGACTAGCGGGAGCTCCAAGGTCGAGACCCAGTACTTC. The encoded protein is CASSRTSGSSKVETQYF.